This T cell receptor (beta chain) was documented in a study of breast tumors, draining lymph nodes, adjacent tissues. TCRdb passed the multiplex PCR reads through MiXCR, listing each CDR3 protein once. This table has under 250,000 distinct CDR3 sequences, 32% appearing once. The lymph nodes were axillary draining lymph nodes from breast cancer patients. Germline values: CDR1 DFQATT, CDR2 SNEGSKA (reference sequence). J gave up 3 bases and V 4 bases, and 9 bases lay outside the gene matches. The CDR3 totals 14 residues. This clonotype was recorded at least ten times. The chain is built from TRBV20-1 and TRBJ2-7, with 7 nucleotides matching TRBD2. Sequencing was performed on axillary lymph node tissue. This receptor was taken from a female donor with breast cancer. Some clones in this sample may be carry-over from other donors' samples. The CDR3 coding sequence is TGCAGTGCTATGACGAGCGGGACCTACTACGAGCAGTACTTC. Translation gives CSAMTSGTYYEQYF.